Presented here are 21 T cell receptor beta chains from one specimen sequenced in a study of cytomegalovirus exposure and HLA in healthy donors. The PCR ran on 60 Vbeta and 13 Jbeta primers. Produced via immunoSEQ multiplex PCR; TCRdb's table is partial and in-frame only. The data show 100,000 or so clones, under 80% seen once. Sequencing input: PBMCs. These receptors were obtained from a young woman in good health and CMV-seropositive.

V and J are TRBV4-2 and TRBJ2-7, with D perhaps matching TRBD2 (6 bases). Trimming took off 0 bases at V and 4 bases at J, with 10 bases between the two ends. Per the germline V gene, CDR1 is LGHNA and CDR2 is YNFKEQ. This CDR3 is built from 14 residues. DNA of the CDR3: TGTGCCAGCAGCCAAGAGGGCAGCGGGTACGAGCAGTACTTC. Translating it yields CASSQEGSGYEQYF.

This clone was counted between two and nine times. The rearrangement links TRBV27 to TRBJ2-5, with D possibly TRBD2 on 5 matching bases. CDR1 is MNHEY, CDR2 SMNVEV, per germline (reference sequence). V was trimmed by 3 bases and J by 1 base, leaving 12 bases between them. The CDR3 has 15 residues. In nucleotides, the CDR3 is TGTGCCAGCAGTTTTGGGTTGAGGGCCCAAGAGACCCAGTACTTC. Translated: CASSFGLRAQETQYF.

The V call is TRBV6-5, the J call TRBJ2-7, with TRBD1 matching over 10 bases. V lost 4 bases and J lost 3; bases outside the gene matches: 9. CDR1 is MNHEY, CDR2 SVGAGI, per germline. The CDR3 spans 16 residues. CDR3 protein: CASSLEPGQGYYEQYF. CDR3 nucleotide sequence: TGTGCCAGCAGTTTAGAACCGGGACAGGGGTACTACGAGCAGTACTTC.

This chain links TRBV15 with TRBJ2-1; D gene ambiguous. The CDR3 has 14 amino acids. Germline V gene sequence: CDR1 LNHNV, CDR2 YYDKDF (reference sequence). Trimming stripped 0 bases from V and 9 bases from J, with 12 bases between. The CDR3 region has the DNA TGTGCCACCAGCAGAGATATAGCTAGTGCTGAGCAGTTCTTC. Its translation is CATSRDIASAEQFF.

A few counts support this clone. V is TRBV18 and J is TRBJ2-1; 13 positions match TRBD2. The CDR3 sequence is 16 residues long. Germline values: CDR1 KGHSH, CDR2 LQKENI. With V trimmed by 2 bases and J by 7 bases, 5 bases remained unmatched. The CDR3 region is CASSPWGTSGDNEQFF. Here the CDR3 DNA reads TGTGCCAGCTCACCATGGGGGACTAGCGGGGATAATGAGCAGTTCTTC.

This clone was observed a handful of times. The chain joins TRBV6-5 to TRBJ1-1, with no clear D. The V and J ends lost 2 bases and 3 bases respectively, with 13 bases between them. The CDR3 is 15 amino acids. In germline, CDR1 is MNHEY, CDR2 SVGAGI. The CDR3 DNA is TGTGCCAGCAGTTACGGCCGGCAGAGGGACACTGAAGCTTTCTTT. Its translation: CASSYGRQRDTEAFF.

This chain joins TRBV5-4 and TRBJ2-7; 10 bases align to TRBD2. There are 15 residues in the CDR3. Germline CDR1 SGHNT, CDR2 YYREEE (reference sequence). V was clipped by 4 bases and J by 3 bases; unmatched bases: 7. For the CDR3, the DNA is TGTGCCAGCAGCGTTGCTAGCGGGAGTTACTACGAGCAGTACTTC. It specifies CASSVASGSYYEQYF. The whole variable domain, filled in from reference TRBV5-4 and TRBJ2-7, reads ETGVTQSPTHLIKTRGQQVTLRCSSQSGHNTVSWYQQALGQGPQFIFQYYREEENGRGNFPPRFSGLQFPNYSSELNVNALELDDSALYLCASSVASGSYYEQYFGPGTRLTVT.

This clone came up a few times. The rearrangement links TRBV7-9 to TRBJ2-1; D uncertain. The germline gives CDR1 SEHNR, CDR2 FQNEAQ (reference sequence). With 10 bases removed from V and 6 bases from J, the gap between germline ends came to 4 bases. The CDR3 loop spans 9 amino acids. CDR3 sequence reads: CAIGNEQFF. DNA for the CDR3: TGTGCCATCGGCAATGAGCAGTTCTTC.

The chain recombines TRBV5-1 with TRBJ2-7; 9 nucleotides agree with TRBD1. Trimming at V came to 0 bases and at J to 6 bases, leaving 4 bases not matched to a gene. The CDR3 runs to 14 residues. Germline V gene lookup returns CDR1 SGHRS and CDR2 YFSETQ. The CDR3 nucleotides read TGCGCCAGCAGCTTGGTGGGACAGGGTGGCGAGCAGTACTTC. It translates to CASSLVGQGGEQYF.

The V gene is TRBV6-4, the J gene TRBJ2-3; TRBD2 matches at 11 bases. CDR1 and CDR2 (germline): MRHNA, SNTAGT. This CDR3 has 15 residues. V was clipped by 6 bases and J by 4 bases; unmatched bases: 6. In DNA form, the CDR3 reads TGTGCCAGCAGCCAACTAGCGGGAGAATCAGATACGCAGTATTTT. Its translation is CASSQLAGESDTQYF.

This clone was observed once. The V call is TRBV11-2, the J call TRBJ1-2; D is possibly TRBD1 (5 bases). The CDR3 is 14 amino acids. Trimming left V 5 bases short and J 2 bases short, with 12 bases between. From germline, CDR1 is SGHAT and CDR2 FQNNGV. CDR3 in amino acids: CASSGLGGNYGYTF. The CDR3 nucleotides are TGTGCCAGCAGCGGATTGGGGGGGAACTATGGCTACACCTTC.

The V gene is TRBV6-5, the J gene TRBJ1-5; D may be TRBD1 (6 bases). This CDR3 spans 13 amino acids. The germline gives CDR1 MNHEY, CDR2 SVGAGI. V was clipped by 6 bases and J by 6 bases, with 12 bases between them. The CDR3 sequence is CASRPGQFQPQHF. Here the CDR3 DNA reads TGTGCCAGCAGGCCCGGACAGTTTCAGCCCCAGCATTTT.

This chain joins TRBV19 and TRBJ2-7, with 7 bases aligning to TRBD1. Germline-derived CDR1 and CDR2 are LNHDA and SQIVND (reference sequence). V was pared by 3 bases and J by 2 bases, with 16 bases of the junction left unmatched. The CDR3 spans 18 residues. This CDR3 reads CASSIAHFGTEKTYEQYF. The CDR3 DNA is TGTGCCAGTAGTATTGCGCACTTTGGGACAGAAAAAACCTACGAGCAGTACTTC.

The table lists this clone with a few counts. The V call is TRBV7-9, the J call TRBJ2-1, with D perhaps TRBD2 (5 bases). Germline V CDR1 and CDR2: SEHNR, FQNEAQ (reference sequence). The V end lost 4 bases, the J end lost 2 bases, and 6 bases lay between the germline ends. This CDR3 spans 13 amino acids. The CDR3 loop is CASSSGTYNEQFF. The CDR3 DNA is TGTGCCAGCAGCTCCGGGACCTACAATGAGCAGTTCTTC.

The chain couples TRBV14 to TRBJ2-1; 8 bases align to TRBD1. The J segment lost 2 bases and the V segment lost 5 bases, leaving 2 bases of the junction unmatched. The CDR3 sequence is 14 residues long. Germline assignment: CDR1 SGHDN and CDR2 FVKESK. Here the CDR3 DNA reads TGTGCCAGCAGCACACAGGGGGCCTACAATGAGCAGTTCTTC. It specifies CASSTQGAYNEQFF.

The genes are TRBV6-5 and TRBJ2-3; perhaps TRBD1 as D (6 bases). This CDR3 region has 15 residues. The germline gives CDR1 MNHEY, CDR2 SVGAGI. V dropped 3 bases and J dropped 5 bases, with 15 bases sitting between them. In DNA form, the CDR3 reads TGTGCCAGCAGTTATGCAGGGGAGCTAGGAGATACGCAGTATTTT. Translated, it gives CASSYAGELGDTQYF.

The chain uses TRBV19 and TRBJ2-7; 9 nucleotides match TRBD2. With V trimmed by 5 bases and J by 5 bases, 10 bases remained unmatched. The CDR3 has 15 amino acids. Germline CDR1 LNHDA, CDR2 SQIVND (reference sequence). Here the CDR3 reads CASSSRLADPHEQYF. Written as DNA, the CDR3 is TGTGCCAGTAGTTCAAGACTAGCGGACCCTCACGAGCAGTACTTC.

CDR3 region: CASSQRGGRGSPLHF. CDR3 nucleotide sequence: TGTGCCAGCAGTCAAAGGGGGGGAAGGGGATCACCCCTCCACTTT. The chain joins TRBV28 to TRBJ1-6, with TRBD1 as a possible D gene (6 bases). CDR1 MDHEN and CDR2 SYDVKM come from the germline V gene. Trimming left V 5 bases short and J 10 bases short, with 18 bases between. The CDR3 runs to 15 residues.

The J gene is TRBJ2-1, the V gene TRBV5-1; 11 bases match TRBD2. Germline assignment: CDR1 SGHRS and CDR2 YFSETQ. Trimming cost V 0 bases and J 8 bases; bases outside gene matches: 10. This CDR3 is 17 amino acids long. CDR3 region: CASSLGSTSGITDEQFF. DNA of the CDR3: TGCGCCAGCAGCTTGGGGTCGACTAGCGGGATTACAGATGAGCAGTTCTTC.

The chain recombines TRBV7-3 with TRBJ2-5; the D gene is possibly TRBD2 (5 bases). This CDR3 is 14 amino acids long. Germline assignment: CDR1 SGHTA and CDR2 FQGTGA. V dropped 1 base and J dropped 1 base, with 7 bases sitting between them. The CDR3 sequence: CASSLSGSQETQYF. Written as DNA, the CDR3 is TGTGCCAGCAGCTTAAGCGGGTCCCAAGAGACCCAGTACTTC.

This rearrangement joins TRBV5-4 to TRBJ2-5, with 7 bases that match TRBD2. The CDR3 is 16 residues long. The trim removed 4 bases at V and 1 base at J, leaving 10 bases unmatched. Germline V gives CDR1 SGHNT, CDR2 YYREEE (reference sequence). The CDR3 region is CASSGEWGTIQETQYF. In DNA form, the CDR3 reads TGTGCCAGCAGCGGCGAATGGGGGACTATCCAAGAGACCCAGTACTTC.